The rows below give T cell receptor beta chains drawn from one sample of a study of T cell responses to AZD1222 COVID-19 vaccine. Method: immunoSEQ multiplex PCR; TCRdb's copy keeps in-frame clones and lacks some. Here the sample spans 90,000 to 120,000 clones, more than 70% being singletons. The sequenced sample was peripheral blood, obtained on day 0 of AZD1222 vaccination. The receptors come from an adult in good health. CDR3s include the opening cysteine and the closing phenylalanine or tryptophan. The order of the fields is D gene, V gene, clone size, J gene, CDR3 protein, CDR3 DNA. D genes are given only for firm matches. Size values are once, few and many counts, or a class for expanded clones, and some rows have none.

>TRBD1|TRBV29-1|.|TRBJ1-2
CSVQQGGRGYTF
TGCAGCGTTCAGCAGGGGGGGAGGGGCTACACCTTC
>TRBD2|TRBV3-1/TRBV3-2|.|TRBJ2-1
CASSRRTSGVGVLVF
TGTGCCAGCAGTCGTCGGACTAGCGGGGTTGGAGTTCTGGTCTTC
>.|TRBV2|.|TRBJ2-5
CASGPRAGGGETQYF
TGTGCCAGCGGACCTAGGGCGGGTGGAGGAGAGACCCAGTACTTC
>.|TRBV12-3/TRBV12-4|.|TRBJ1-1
CASSVQGWTEAFF
TGTGCCAGCAGTGTACAGGGTTGGACTGAAGCTTTCTTT
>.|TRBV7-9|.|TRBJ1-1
CASWQPNTEAFF
TGTGCCAGCTGGCAACCGAACACTGAAGCTTTCTTT
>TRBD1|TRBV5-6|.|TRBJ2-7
CASSLRGTGRSYEQYF
TGTGCCAGCAGCTTACGAGGGACAGGGAGATCCTACGAGCAGTACTTC
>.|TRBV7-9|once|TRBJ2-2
CASRPTGTTNTGELFF
TGTGCCAGCAGACCCACCGGGACCACGAACACCGGGGAGCTGTTTTTT
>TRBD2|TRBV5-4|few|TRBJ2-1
CASSLIGTSDEQFF
TGTGCCAGCAGCTTGATTGGGACTAGCGATGAGCAGTTCTTC
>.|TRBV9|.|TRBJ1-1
CASSQGQNTEAFF
TGTGCCAGCAGCCAGGGGCAGAACACTGAAGCTTTCTTT
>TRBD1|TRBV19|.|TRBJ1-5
CASKGGTVNQPQHF
TGTGCCAGTAAGGGGGGGACAGTCAATCAGCCCCAGCATTTT
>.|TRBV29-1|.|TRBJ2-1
CSVAGYTSYNEQFF
TGCAGCGTTGCGGGGTACACCTCCTACAATGAGCAGTTCTTC
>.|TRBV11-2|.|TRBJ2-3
CASRAGTHRTDTQYF
TGTGCCAGTAGAGCCGGGACCCACCGCACAGATACGCAGTATTTT
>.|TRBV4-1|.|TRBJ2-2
CASSPLGESNTGELFF
TGCGCCAGCAGCCCCTTGGGGGAATCGAACACCGGGGAGCTGTTTTTT
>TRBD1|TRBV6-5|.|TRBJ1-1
CASSYTGARVGTEAFF
TGTGCCAGCAGTTACACAGGGGCAAGAGTTGGGACTGAAGCTTTCTTT